This is a list of T cell receptor beta chains from one sample in a study of T-cell reconstitution after alpha-beta-depleted transplantation in children. TCRdb re-analysed the PCR reads in MiXCR, keeping a single row per CDR3 protein. The sample carries about 980,000 distinct CDR3 sequences, roughly 29% recorded once. The sample in question was PBMCs, mostly from graft donor cells, obtained 360 days after TCRalphabeta/CD19-depleted stem cell transplant. The receptors stem from a boy under two years old who had a stem cell transplant for SCID, so the T cells may come from the graft donor. Both conserved end residues are part of each CDR3. The D gene is left open where the match is weak. The listing skips clone size in some rows; elsewhere it reads once, few, many or a size class.

size,J,V,D,DNA,CDR3
.,TRBJ1-3,TRBV4-1,.,TGCGCCAGCAGCCGATTCACTGGAAACACCATATATTTT,CASSRFTGNTIYF
.,TRBJ2-7,TRBV6-1,.,TGTGCCAGCACCCTCCAGGGGCAGGACTACGAGCAGTACTTC,CASTLQGQDYEQYF
few,TRBJ2-7,TRBV4-1,.,TGCGCCAGCAGCCAAACCCAAGTCAGATACGAGCAGTACTTC,CASSQTQVRYEQYF
many,TRBJ2-3,TRBV27,TRBD2,TGTGCCAGCAGTTTTTGGACTAGACCCGGAGATACGCAGTATTTT,CASSFWTRPGDTQYF
.,TRBJ2-3,TRBV5-1,TRBD2,TGCGCCAGCAGCTTCGGGACTAGCGGGGTGGCAGATACGCAGTATTTT,CASSFGTSGVADTQYF
.,TRBJ1-1,TRBV5-1,.,TGCGCCAGTACCATACAGGCTACGAACACTGAAGCTTTCTTT,CASTIQATNTEAFF
.,TRBJ2-3,TRBV10-3,.,TGTGCCATCAGTGGTCAGGGCCCCGTCTCAGATACGCAGTATTTT,CAISGQGPVSDTQYF
few,TRBJ2-1,TRBV5-1,.,TGCGCCAGCAGCTCGCTACTAGCCGATGAGCAGTTCTTC,CASSSLLADEQFF
few,TRBJ2-3,TRBV5-1,.,TGCGCCAGCAGCTTGGAATGGGCCCCAGATACGCAGTATTTT,CASSLEWAPDTQYF
few,TRBJ2-7,TRBV6-1,.,TGTGCCAGCAGACCGGGACGGGCGTGGGACGAGCAGTACTTC,CASRPGRAWDEQYF
.,TRBJ2-2,TRBV28,.,TGTGCCAGCAGTCCAACTACGCGGGGCACCGGGGAGCTGTTTTTT,CASSPTTRGTGELFF
few,TRBJ1-4,TRBV12-3/TRBV12-4,.,TGTGCCAGCAGTTCCGACTGGGCGGAGGCTAATGAAAAACTGTTTTTT,CASSSDWAEANEKLFF
few,TRBJ2-1,TRBV12-3/TRBV12-4,.,TGTGCCAGCAGTTTAGGGGCGGGCTTCTACAATGAGCAGTTCTTC,CASSLGAGFYNEQFF
.,TRBJ1-1,TRBV5-1,.,TGCGCCAGCAGCTTGGAACAGGGTCTCGGAGCTTTCTTT,CASSLEQGLGAFF
.,TRBJ2-4,TRBV6-5,.,TGTGCCAGCAGTTACGACCACGTCGGAAACATTCAGTACTTC,CASSYDHVGNIQYF
.,TRBJ2-5,TRBV4-3,.,TGCGCCAGCAGCCAAGATCCCGGACTCCGAGTAGAGACCCAGTACTTC,CASSQDPGLRVETQYF
few,TRBJ2-7,TRBV11-2,.,TGTGCCAGCAGCCTCCACCAGGACATCATCTCCTACGAGCAGTACTTC,CASSLHQDIISYEQYF
.,TRBJ2-3,TRBV6-1,.,TGTGCCAGCAGCGTCACCCCGGGTAGGACAGATACGCAGTATTTT,CASSVTPGRTDTQYF
.,TRBJ2-7,TRBV20-1,TRBD2,TGCAGTGCTAGTAACCCAGTCTGGCGGGGGGTCTCCTACGAGCAGTACTTC,CSASNPVWRGVSYEQYF
.,TRBJ2-4,TRBV20-1,.,TGCAGTGCTAGTACTTACAGGGTTTCCCAACTAGCCAAAAACATTCAGTACTTC,CSASTYRVSQLAKNIQYF
.,TRBJ2-2,TRBV5-1,.,TGCGCCAGCAGCCCAACTAAGGGCATTCCGGGGGAGCTGTTTTTT,CASSPTKGIPGELFF
.,TRBJ2-3,TRBV20-1,TRBD2,TGCAGTGCTGAGGGCGGGGGGCTGTCAGATACGCAGTATTTT,CSAEGGGLSDTQYF
.,TRBJ2-3,TRBV7-2,.,TGTGCCAGCAGCTTAAGAGGCACCCCTAGCACAGATACGCAGTATTTT,CASSLRGTPSTDTQYF
.,TRBJ2-7,TRBV5-1,.,TGCGCCAGCAGCTTGGGAGGCAGGGAATTCTCCTACGAGCAGTACTTC,CASSLGGREFSYEQYF
.,TRBJ1-1,TRBV6-5,TRBD1,TGTGCCAGCAGGTGGACAGGAACGAACACTGAAGCTTTCTTT,CASRWTGTNTEAFF
few,TRBJ2-1,TRBV7-3,TRBD2,TGTGCCAGTGGGACGGGGGGGCCGGTCAATGAGCAGTTCTTC,CASGTGGPVNEQFF
few,TRBJ1-6,TRBV5-5,.,TGTGCCAGCAGCTTGGACAGTGGCTCACCCCTCCACTTT,CASSLDSGSPLHF
.,TRBJ2-3,TRBV20-1,.,TGCAGTGTTCACGACCCAGATACGCAGTATTTT,CSVHDPDTQYF
few,TRBJ2-3,TRBV9,.,TGTGCCAGCAGCGCCTTAGGGGAGGGCACAGATACGCAGTATTTT,CASSALGEGTDTQYF
once,TRBJ2-3,TRBV4-2,.,TGTGCCAGCAGCCAAGATCAGGCCAGAGCGGCTAGGATAGATACGCAGTATTTT,CASSQDQARAARIDTQYF